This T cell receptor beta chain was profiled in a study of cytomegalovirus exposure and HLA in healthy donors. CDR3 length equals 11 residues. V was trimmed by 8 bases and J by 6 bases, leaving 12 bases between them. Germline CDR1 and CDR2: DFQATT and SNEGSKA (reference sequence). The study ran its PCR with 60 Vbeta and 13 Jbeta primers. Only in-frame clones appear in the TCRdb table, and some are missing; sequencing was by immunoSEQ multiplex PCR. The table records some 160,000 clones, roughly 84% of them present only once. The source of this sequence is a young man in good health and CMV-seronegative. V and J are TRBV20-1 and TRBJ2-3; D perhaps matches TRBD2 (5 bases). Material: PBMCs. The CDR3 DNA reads TGCAGTCAATTAGGCGGGGATACGCAGTATTTT. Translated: CSQLGGDTQYF.